This T cell receptor (beta chain) was recovered during a study of blood T cell repertoires in COVID-19. Background on the study: Researchers got acute and convalescent COVID-19 samples from the United States, Italy and Spain. The analysed material was cDNA or gDNA that came from T cells, B-cell-depleted T cells, or PBMCs.

This CDR3 has 14 residues. J gave up 8 bases and V 10 bases, and 9 bases lay outside the gene matches. Germline lookup yields CDR1 ENHRY and CDR2 SYGVKD. Only one count was recorded for this clone. Per the authors' pipeline: Nucleated cell number was recorded as an estimate derived from reference gene primer amplification. Some clones are missing from TCRdb's copy, which holds only in-frame ones; the method was immunoSEQ multiplex PCR. That table is the source of V, J and clone size, and D and trimming were worked out from the DNA. This sample carries 65,000 to 90,000 clones, about 80% of them seen once, and the ten largest clones take roughly 29%.

The sample consisted of peripheral blood. The chain carries TRBV10-3 and TRBJ2-1; TRBD2 matches 12 bases. The clonotype was recovered from a man in his sixties with active or convalescent COVID-19. CDR3 region: CATSSGGAGHEQFF. The CDR3 nucleotides read TGTGCCACTTCTAGCGGGGGGGCTGGGCATGAGCAGTTCTTC.